This TCR beta chain was sequenced during a study of cytomegalovirus exposure and HLA in healthy donors. General study points: Earlier analysis found most TCR beta V segments productive about 87% or about 30% of the time. Reported findings show TCR beta sequences accurately forecast HLA-A and HLA-B alleles in most subjects. Later analysis suggested links between common viral pathogens and several top significant clusters.

The study ran its PCR with 60 Vbeta and 13 Jbeta primers. Here immunoSEQ multiplex PCR was the method, and the copy in TCRdb shows in-frame clones only, minus some. Altogether 200,000 or so clones are present, approximately 84% being singletons, with the ten largest covering 3% to 4.5%. Unrecorded immune exposure was likely among donors, who were nominally healthy when sampled. A word on this clone: The antigen is unknown.

The CDR3 has 17 amino acids. Germline CDR1 and CDR2: MGHRA and YSYEKL. V lost 3 bases to trimming and J lost 0 bases; unmatched junction nucleotides: 6. The chain combines TRBV4-1 with TRBJ1-3, with 9 bases lining up with TRBD1. The TCR sequence derives from a man between 45 and 60 years old in good health and CMV-seronegative. What was sequenced was PBMCs. Here the CDR3 reads CASSHRTGDYSGNTIYF. Here the CDR3 DNA reads TGCGCCAGCAGCCATAGGACAGGGGATTACTCTGGAAACACCATATATTTT.